This passage covers 26 T cell receptor beta chains from one sample sequenced in a study of blood T cell repertoires in COVID-19. Sequencing used immunoSEQ multiplex PCR; TCRdb keeps in-frame clones, though not all of them. The repertoire consists of roughly 140,000 clones, with approximately 80% occurring once and the leading ten covering around 10%. Sequenced material: peripheral blood. These receptors were collected from a woman of 80 years or more in a cohort sampled during active or convalescent COVID-19.

The V call is TRBV29-1, the J call TRBJ2-3; 12 bases are a match to TRBD2. With V trimmed by 2 bases and J by 1 base, 1 base remained unmatched. CDR1 is SQVTM, CDR2 ANQGSEA, per germline. This CDR3 spans 15 amino acids. CDR3 residues: CSVERTSGGTDTQYF. The CDR3 nucleotides are TGCAGCGTTGAACGGACTAGCGGGGGCACAGATACGCAGTATTTT.

This chain links TRBV6-4 with TRBJ2-2; TRBD2 aligns across 9 bases. The CDR3 totals 15 residues. The ends lost 6 bases at V and 1 base at J; junction bases unmatched: 3. Germline V gene lookup returns CDR1 MRHNA and CDR2 SNTAGT. CDR3 bases: TGTGCCAGCAGAAGTAGCGGGGGGAACACCGGGGAGCTGTTTTTT. This translates into CASRSSGGNTGELFF.

J is TRBJ2-1 and V is TRBV6-6; D is unclear. V lost 7 bases and J 3 bases, leaving 16 bases between the germline ends. The CDR3 is made up of 15 amino acids. The V gene's germline CDR1 is MNHNY and CDR2 SVGAGI (reference sequence). The CDR3 bases are TGTGCCAGCAAGCCCCACACAGCCAGCTACAATGAGCAGTTCTTC. It is translated as CASKPHTASYNEQFF.

The chain couples TRBV12-5 to TRBJ2-7; D is possibly TRBD2 (6 bases). Germline V gene lookup returns CDR1 LGHNT and CDR2 FRNRAP. Trimming removed 7 bases from V and 2 bases from J, with 12 bases in between. There are 13 residues in the CDR3. CDR3 protein: CASALTGAYEQYF. CDR3 nucleotides: TGTGCTAGTGCCCTAACGGGGGCCTACGAGCAGTACTTC.

The V call is TRBV9, the J call TRBJ2-3; 14 bases agree with TRBD2. This CDR3 is built from 18 residues. Germline values: CDR1 SGDLS, CDR2 YYNGEE. V was clipped by 4 bases and J by 6 bases; unmatched bases: 13. The CDR3 protein is CASSSTGTSGGRGDTQYF. CDR3 in DNA: TGTGCCAGCAGCTCAACCGGGACTAGCGGGGGCCGGGGTGATACGCAGTATTTT.

The chain combines TRBV20-1 with TRBJ1-1, with 9 bases fitting TRBD1. Germline assignment: CDR1 DFQATT and CDR2 SNEGSKA (reference sequence). The CDR3 consists of 14 residues. The V and J ends lost 4 bases and 4 bases, in that order; junction bases with no gene match: 7. The CDR3 spells CSAIESTGGTEAFF. In DNA form, the CDR3 reads TGCAGTGCTATTGAATCGACAGGGGGCACTGAAGCTTTCTTT.

The chain employs TRBV4-1 and TRBJ2-2, with a weak D call TRBD2 (6 bases). Germline V lookup: CDR1 MGHRA, CDR2 YSYEKL. The CDR3 runs 17 residues. V was shortened by 0 bases and J by 1 base, with 12 bases between the two germline ends. In DNA form, the CDR3 reads TGCGCCAGCAGCCAAGAATGGGGGGAGTGGAACACCGGGGAGCTGTTTTTT. Translated: CASSQEWGEWNTGELFF.

This chain uses TRBV18 with TRBJ1-1; 7 bases fit TRBD1. CDR1 is KGHSH and CDR2 is LQKENI in the germline V gene. V lost 3 bases, J lost 1 base, and 2 bases stayed unmatched. This CDR3 region has 14 residues. CDR3 bases: TGTGCCAGCTCACCTGGACAGGAGAACACTGAAGCTTTCTTT. As protein: CASSPGQENTEAFF.

V is TRBV5-1 and J is TRBJ1-2, with TRBD1 identical over 8 bases. V dropped 4 bases and J dropped 7; count of bases not matched to a gene: 9. The germline gives CDR1 SGHRS, CDR2 YFSETQ. The CDR3 loop spans 14 amino acids. In DNA form, the CDR3 reads TGCGCCAGCAGCCCGCGACAGGGGAGGAGTGGCTACACCTTC. Protein sequence: CASSPRQGRSGYTF.

This clone was seen a handful of times. The V and J genes are TRBV10-3 and TRBJ1-2; D is unresolved. The CDR3 runs 15 residues. Germline CDR1 ENHRY, CDR2 SYGVKD. V dropped 0 bases and J dropped 6 bases, with 14 bases sitting between them. The CDR3, as DNA: TGTGCCATCAGTGAGTCCGGGGTCCCCTTTGATGGCTACACCTTC. Translation gives CAISESGVPFDGYTF.

The sample holds one count of this clone. This sequence joins TRBV5-1 and TRBJ2-1, with 7 nucleotides matching TRBD1. This CDR3 contains 17 residues. The ends lost 3 bases at V and 5 bases at J; junction bases unmatched: 14. CDR1 and CDR2 (germline): SGHRS, YFSETQ. This CDR3 is CASSSKSVTGDHNEQFF. DNA of the CDR3: TGCGCCAGCAGCTCTAAGAGCGTTACAGGGGATCACAATGAGCAGTTCTTC. The full variable domain, in which reference TRBV5-1 and TRBJ2-1 provide the parts outside the CDR3, is KAGVTQTPRYLIKTRGQQVTLSCSPISGHRSVSWYQQTPGQGLQFLFEYFSETQRNKGNFPGRFSGRQFSNSRSEMNVSTLELGDSALYLCASSSKSVTGDHNEQFFGPGTRLTVL.

In the case of this clone: The sample holds other DNA sequences that translate to the same CDR3. The chain combines TRBV18 with TRBJ2-7; D uncertain. The CDR3 loop spans 11 amino acids. Germline-derived CDR1 and CDR2 are KGHSH and LQKENI. The V gene lost 3 bases and the J gene lost 5 bases, with 5 bases spanning the gap. CDR3 in amino acids: CASSPKNEQYF. The DNA for the CDR3 is TGTGCCAGCTCACCTAAAAACGAGCAGTACTTC.

The chain combines TRBV29-1 with TRBJ1-1; unclear D gene. CDR3 length: 12 amino acids. V gave up 5 bases and J gave up 5 bases, with 12 bases separating them. Germline-derived CDR1 and CDR2 are SQVTM and ANQGSEA. CDR3: CSVTNRGTEAFF. CDR3 DNA: TGCAGCGTTACGAATAGAGGAACTGAAGCTTTCTTT. Combining the CDR3 with reference TRBV29-1 and TRBJ1-1 gives the whole variable domain SAVISQKPSRDICQRGTSLTIQCQVDSQVTMMFWYRQQPGQSLTLIATANQGSEATYESGFVIDKFPISRPNLTFSTLTVSNMSPEDSSIYLCSVTNRGTEAFFGQGTRLTVV.

The chain couples TRBV7-2 to TRBJ2-7; 7 bases agree with TRBD1. This CDR3 is built from 13 residues. V dropped 5 bases and J dropped 3; count of bases not matched to a gene: 4. CDR1 and CDR2 (germline): SGHTA, FQGNSA. CDR3 amino acids: CASSPRTGYEQYF. CDR3 nucleotide sequence: TGTGCCAGCAGCCCCCGGACAGGCTACGAGCAGTACTTC.

The chain employs TRBV6-1 and TRBJ2-2, with D hard to call. Germline V gene sequence: CDR1 MNHNS, CDR2 SASEGT. V lost 3 bases to trimming and J lost 1 base, with 9 bases between them. The CDR3 length is 15 residues. The CDR3 loop is CASSDFGLNTGELFF. As DNA, the CDR3 is TGTGCCAGCAGTGATTTCGGTCTGAACACCGGGGAGCTGTTTTTT.

The chain uses TRBV12-3 or TRBV12-4 and TRBJ2-2; 7 nucleotides align to TRBD2. V lost 7 bases, J lost 5 bases, and 4 bases stayed unmatched. The CDR3 contains 13 residues. DNA for the CDR3: TGTGCCAGCAAGCAAGCGGGGACCGGGGAGCTGTTTTTT. Translated, it gives CASKQAGTGELFF.

The chain couples TRBV2 to TRBJ1-6; 7 bases line up with TRBD1. The germline CDR1 and CDR2 sequences are SNHLY and FYNNEI. Losses at the gene ends were 5 bases for V and 10 bases for J; bases not matched to a gene: 11. The CDR3 length is 15 residues. The CDR3 nucleotides read TGTGCCAGCAGTCGAGAGACAGGGTCACGGTCACCCCTCCACTTT. Its translation is CASSRETGSRSPLHF.

The chain couples TRBV20-1 to TRBJ2-3; 8 positions agree with TRBD2. The length of the CDR3 is 16 residues. Germline CDR1 and CDR2: DFQATT and SNEGSKA (reference sequence). J was trimmed by 6 bases and V by 3 bases; bases with no gene match: 14. CDR3 DNA sequence: TGCAGTGCTAGTCAGGGCGGGGGGCCAAACGAGGATACGCAGTATTTT. As protein: CSASQGGGPNEDTQYF.

The V call is TRBV7-9, the J call TRBJ1-5, with D possibly being TRBD1 (5 bases). Trimming took 7 bases from V and 3 from J, leaving 19 bases between them. The CDR3 totals 16 residues. Germline values: CDR1 SEHNR, CDR2 FQNEAQ (reference sequence). The CDR3 DNA reads TGTGCCAGCACCTCATCCGACAGTTCCCTCAATCAGCCCCAGCATTTT. Translation gives CASTSSDSSLNQPQHF.

This chain connects TRBV21-1 to TRBJ2-3; the table's TRBD2 call for D was not verified on the DNA. TRBV21-1 is recorded as a pseudogene. CDR3 size: 15 residues. CDR3 protein: CASLNRRGVVDTQYF. Here the CDR3 DNA reads TGTGCCAGCCTAAACCGACGGGGGGTGGTAGATACGCAGTATTTT.

The DNA for the CDR3 is TGTGCCAGCAGTAAGACAACACCTATGAACACTGAAGCTTTCTTT. It codes for CASSKTTPMNTEAFF. V usage is TRBV27 and J usage is TRBJ1-1; D ambiguous. Trimming stripped 5 bases from V and 0 bases from J, with 13 bases between. CDR1 and CDR2 from the germline V gene are MNHEY and SMNVEV (reference sequence). The CDR3 covers 15 residues.

The chain uses TRBV2 and TRBJ2-5; possibly TRBD1 for D (6 bases). V was shortened by 9 bases and J by 4 bases, with 15 bases between the two germline ends. The CDR3 runs to 13 residues. Germline V lookup: CDR1 SNHLY, CDR2 FYNNEI. CDR3 nucleotide sequence: TGTGCCAGTAGAACAGGGTTGCGAGAGACCCAGTACTTC. This translates into CASRTGLRETQYF. The full variable domain, in which reference TRBV2 and TRBJ2-5 provide the parts outside the CDR3, is EPEVTQTPSHQVTQMGQEVILRCVPISNHLYFYWYRQILGQKVEFLVSFYNNEISEKSEIFDDQFSVERPDGSNFTLKIRSTKLEDSAMYFCASRTGLRETQYFGPGTRLLVL.

The genes are TRBV2 and TRBJ2-3; 12 bases fit TRBD2. There are 16 residues in the CDR3. Germline-derived CDR1 and CDR2 are SNHLY and FYNNEI. The V gene end was trimmed by 5 bases and the J gene end by 1 base; junction bases not matched to a gene: 4. The CDR3 nucleotides are TGTGCCAGCAGTCCCCGGACTAGCGGGGGCACAGATACGCAGTATTTT. This encodes CASSPRTSGGTDTQYF.

The gene calls are TRBV11-3 and TRBJ1-6; no clear D. Germline V gene lookup returns CDR1 SGHNT and CDR2 YENEEA. This CDR3 comprises 15 residues. V gave up 0 bases and J gave up 7 bases, with 10 bases separating them. The CDR3 loop reads CASSLDPGRNSPLHF. CDR3 DNA: TGTGCCAGCAGCTTAGACCCGGGTCGGAATTCACCCCTCCACTTT.

This chain joins TRBV5-6 and TRBJ1-3; TRBD1 might be the D (6 bases). Trimming took 4 bases from V and 4 from J, leaving 18 bases between them. The germline CDR1 and CDR2 sequences are SGHDT and YYEEEE. The CDR3 length is 16 residues. CDR3 loop: CASSPPGGARGNTIYF. CDR3 nucleotide sequence: TGTGCCAGCAGCCCCCCGGGGGGGGCGAGGGGAAACACCATATATTTT.

The chain carries TRBV30 and TRBJ1-5; 10 bases map to TRBD1. The ends lost 4 bases at V and 4 bases at J; junction bases unmatched: 13. The CDR3 sequence is 17 residues long. Germline values: CDR1 GTSNPN, CDR2 SVGIG (reference sequence). Written as DNA, the CDR3 is TGTGCCTGGACGCCAGGAGGACAGGGGGGCCTAAATCAGCCCCAGCATTTT. Translation: CAWTPGGQGGLNQPQHF.